The next 21 T cell receptor beta chains were all read from a single sample in a study of cytomegalovirus exposure and HLA in healthy donors (dated by TCRdb to about 2017). Libraries were built with the immunoSEQ multiplex PCR assay. The multiplex PCR relied on a mix of 60 forward primers for TCR Vbeta segments and 13 reverse primers for TCR Jbeta segments. Imported from immuneACCESS, the table was reduced by TCRdb to in-frame sequences with V and J called. These copies leave out some clones; in studies compared against another copy, an unresolved V gene accounts for under half, and the cause of the remainder is not known. The sample table lists roughly 130,000 clones, about 62% of them with a count of one. About 8.1% of the sample lies in the top ten. The source material was PBMCs. The receptors come from a woman in her thirties or forties in good health and CMV-seropositive.

The V and J genes are TRBV7-8 and TRBJ2-7; 7 nucleotides line up with TRBD2. The CDR3 contains 14 residues. V was clipped by 3 bases and J by 5 bases; unmatched bases: 7. Germline CDR1 and CDR2: SGHVS and FQNEAQ. CDR3 sequence: CASSLWTSRNEQYF. Here the CDR3 DNA reads TGTGCCAGCAGCTTGTGGACTAGTAGAAACGAGCAGTACTTC.

Here the CDR3 reads CASSIDPTDTQYF. The CDR3 coding sequence is TGTGCCAGTAGTATAGATCCTACAGATACGCAGTATTTT. The chain joins TRBV19 to TRBJ2-3, with D uncertain. Germline values: CDR1 LNHDA, CDR2 SQIVND (reference sequence). This CDR3 comprises 13 residues. Deletions cut 0 bases from V and 3 bases from J, with 4 bases between.

This clone has just one count. The CDR3 spells CASSGTGYQPQHF. The CDR3 DNA reads TGTGCCAGCAGCGGGACAGGGTATCAGCCCCAGCATTTT. The rearrangement uses TRBV6-5 and TRBJ1-5; TRBD1 matches 9 bases. CDR1 is MNHEY, CDR2 SVGAGI, per germline. The length of the CDR3 is 13 residues. The trim removed 6 bases at V and 5 bases at J, leaving 2 bases unmatched.

The genes are TRBV7-6 and TRBJ1-3; D unclear. The CDR3 loop spans 15 amino acids. V was pared by 5 bases and J by 0 bases, with 11 bases between. Germline V gives CDR1 SGHVS, CDR2 FNYEAQ. The CDR3 is CASSPEARSGNTIYF. Here the CDR3 DNA reads TGTGCCAGCAGCCCCGAGGCACGCTCTGGAAACACCATATATTTT.

This clone came up a few times. The CDR3 sequence: CASSPFSGRGADTQYF. Written as DNA, the CDR3 is TGTGCCAGCAGTCCCTTTAGCGGGAGAGGTGCAGATACGCAGTATTTT. The chain is built from TRBV27 and TRBJ2-3; 9 nucleotides match TRBD2. The V gene end was trimmed by 5 bases and the J gene end by 4 bases; junction bases not matched to a gene: 10. The germline V gene encodes CDR1 MNHEY and CDR2 SMNVEV (reference sequence). The CDR3 is 16 amino acids.

This clone was counted between two and nine times. The gene calls are TRBV11-3 and TRBJ2-3; D call uncertain. CDR1 and CDR2 from the germline V gene are SGHNT and YENEEA. The V gene lost 3 bases and the J gene lost 2 bases, with 9 bases spanning the gap. CDR3 length: 14 residues. CDR3: CASSFRQDTDTQYF. The CDR3 nucleotides read TGTGCCAGCAGCTTTAGGCAGGACACAGATACGCAGTATTTT.

This clone was counted only a few times. The rearrangement joins TRBV7-9 to TRBJ2-5; 9 positions match TRBD1. The CDR3 runs 18 residues. Per germline, CDR1 SEHNR and CDR2 FQNEAQ (reference sequence). Trimming cost V 0 bases and J 2 bases; bases outside gene matches: 10. The CDR3 sequence: CASSLALTGGEWQETQYF. Written as DNA, the CDR3 is TGTGCCAGCAGCTTAGCGCTCACAGGGGGCGAGTGGCAAGAGACCCAGTACTTC.

This chain joins TRBV30 and TRBJ2-7, with 7 bases identical to TRBD1. Trimming removed 7 bases from V and 4 bases from J; junction bases left unmatched: 10. This CDR3 region has 13 residues. The germline V gene encodes CDR1 GTSNPN and CDR2 SVGIG (reference sequence). CDR3 coding DNA: TGTGCCTTAGACAGGGCCCGCGGATACGAGCAGTACTTC. This translates into CALDRARGYEQYF.

V usage is TRBV7-9 and J usage is TRBJ1-1; D is unresolved. CDR3 size: 13 residues. The germline V gene has CDR1 SEHNR and CDR2 FQNEAQ (reference sequence). The ends were cut back, 4 bases at V and 4 bases at J, with 10 bases in the middle. CDR3 loop: CASSSRQLTEAFF. CDR3 DNA: TGTGCCAGCAGCTCCCGACAACTCACTGAAGCTTTCTTT.

This clone was detected only once. Other DNA variants within this sample encode the same CDR3. The chain combines TRBV7-9 with TRBJ1-5, with no clear D. The ends were cut back, 0 bases at V and 5 bases at J, with 5 bases in the middle. Per germline, CDR1 SEHNR and CDR2 FQNEAQ (reference sequence). There are 13 residues in the CDR3. DNA for the CDR3: TGTGCCAGCAGCTTAGCCGGGGATCAGCCCCAGCATTTT. Translation: CASSLAGDQPQHF.

CDR3 coding DNA: TGTGCCAGCAGCTTGGGGGGAGGGATCTCCTACGAGCAGTACTTC. Protein sequence: CASSLGGGISYEQYF. The gene calls are TRBV5-4 and TRBJ2-7; 7 nucleotides line up with TRBD2. The CDR3 has 15 amino acids. With 0 bases clipped from V and 0 bases from J, the junction kept 3 bases outside the gene matches. Germline V gene data show CDR1 as SGHNT and CDR2 as YYREEE (reference sequence). The full variable domain, with the rest looked up from reference TRBV5-4 and TRBJ2-7, is ETGVTQSPTHLIKTRGQQVTLRCSSQSGHNTVSWYQQALGQGPQFIFQYYREEENGRGNFPPRFSGLQFPNYSSELNVNALELDDSALYLCASSLGGGISYEQYFGPGTRLTVT.

This clone was seen a few times. V gene TRBV7-8 combines with J gene TRBJ2-2; D gene uncertain. Trimming removed 5 bases from V and 5 bases from J, with 30 bases in between. The CDR3 extends over 20 amino acids. The germline V gene encodes CDR1 SGHVS and CDR2 FQNEAQ. CDR3 region: CASSAHISAEPFPMTGELFF. Here the CDR3 DNA reads TGTGCCAGCAGCGCCCATATCAGCGCGGAGCCCTTTCCCATGACCGGGGAGCTGTTTTTT.

The rearrangement uses TRBV7-8 and TRBJ2-3, with 7 bases lining up with TRBD2. Germline values: CDR1 SGHVS, CDR2 FQNEAQ. V shed 3 bases and J 3 bases; nucleotides not matched to a gene: 3. The CDR3 has 14 residues. The CDR3 loop is CASSFRRETDTQYF. As DNA, the CDR3 is TGTGCCAGCAGCTTTCGGCGGGAGACAGATACGCAGTATTTT. The whole variable domain, filled in from reference TRBV7-8 and TRBJ2-3, reads GAGVSQSPRYKVAKRGQDVALRCDPISGHVSLFWYQQALGQGPEFLTYFQNEAQLDKSGLPSDRFFAERPEGSVSTLKIQRTQQEDSAVYLCASSFRRETDTQYFGPGTRLTVL.

The chain uses TRBV6-6 and TRBJ1-1; perhaps TRBD1 as D (5 bases). The CDR3 is made up of 16 amino acids. From germline, CDR1 is MNHNY and CDR2 SVGAGI (reference sequence). The V and J ends lost 2 bases and 0 bases respectively, with 13 bases between them. The DNA of the CDR3 is TGTGCCAGCAGTTACCTTTCGACAGTCTTGAACACTGAAGCTTTCTTT. Amino acid sequence: CASSYLSTVLNTEAFF.

The chain uses TRBV21-1 and TRBJ2-6; the D call TRBD1 from the table was never checked on the DNA. TRBV21-1 is shown as a pseudogene. The CDR3 sequence is 17 residues long. The CDR3 loop reads CARGPGQGAPGANVLTF. Here the CDR3 DNA reads TGTGCCAGGGGACCGGGACAGGGCGCCCCCGGGGCCAACGTCCTGACTTTC.

CDR3 amino acids: CASNIAGGGETQYF. CDR3 DNA sequence: TGTGCCAGCAACATAGCGGGGGGTGGGGAGACCCAGTACTTC. V and J are TRBV9 and TRBJ2-5; 10 bases match TRBD2. The CDR3 sequence is 14 residues long. J gave up 5 bases and V 6 bases, and 7 bases lay outside the gene matches. CDR1 is SGDLS, CDR2 YYNGEE, per germline.

This clone was counted only a few times. V usage is TRBV5-8 and J usage is TRBJ1-5; D not resolved. Germline V gene sequence: CDR1 SGHTS, CDR2 YDEGEE. V shed 4 bases and J shed 2 bases, with 10 bases lying between them. This CDR3 comprises 14 residues. CDR3 DNA sequence: TGTGCCAGCAGCCCGGGATGGGGCAATCAGCCCCAGCATTTT. It specifies CASSPGWGNQPQHF.

This sequence joins TRBV7-9 and TRBJ1-2; no reliable D call. The CDR3 has 15 amino acids. Germline V lookup: CDR1 SEHNR, CDR2 FQNEAQ (reference sequence). Trimming pared 2 bases from V and 2 bases from J, leaving 12 bases between. The DNA for the CDR3 is TGTGCCAGCAGCTTATCGGGGATACGAAACTATGGCTACACCTTC. Amino acids: CASSLSGIRNYGYTF.

The chain is built from TRBV14 and TRBJ1-1, with TRBD1 matching 9 bases. Per the germline V gene, CDR1 is SGHDN and CDR2 is FVKESK. The V and J ends lost 3 bases and 1 base, in that order; junction bases with no gene match: 6. CDR3 length equals 16 residues. The CDR3 region is CASSQHVGQGNTEAFF. CDR3 DNA: TGTGCCAGCAGCCAGCACGTGGGACAGGGGAACACTGAAGCTTTCTTT.

The chain recombines TRBV7-9 with TRBJ1-3; 7 bases are shared with TRBD1. J was trimmed by 0 bases and V by 2 bases; bases with no gene match: 10. This CDR3 has 18 amino acids. Germline CDR1 reads SEHNR; CDR2 reads FQNEAQ (reference sequence). This CDR3 is CASSLLGTDLSSGNTIYF. DNA of the CDR3: TGTGCCAGCAGCTTATTAGGGACAGACCTTTCCTCTGGAAACACCATATATTTT.

This CDR3 is CASSFGTGGLDSPLHF. CDR3 nucleotide sequence: TGCGCCAGCAGCTTCGGGACAGGGGGGTTGGATTCACCCCTCCACTTT. This sequence joins TRBV5-1 and TRBJ1-6; 11 nucleotides match TRBD1. The CDR3 covers 16 residues. The germline gives CDR1 SGHRS, CDR2 YFSETQ. The V segment lost 2 bases and the J segment 8 bases; nucleotides outside the gene matches: 6.